These 11 T cell receptor beta chains were sequenced from one sample in a study of T cell repertoires in cytomegalovirus infection. These receptors have no identified antigens. From the reads, TCRdb called clonotypes with MiXCR, one entry per CDR3 protein. The sample includes around 900,000 distinct CDR3 sequences, roughly 30% seen only once; the top ten take roughly an eighth. The source material was cultured CD8+ T cells from PBMCs, sampled from culture after CMV antigen stimulation. These receptors all come from a human donor in good health (CMV status not recorded). Some clones in this sample may be carry-over from other donors' samples.

The chain recombines TRBV19 with TRBJ2-3; D is ambiguous. The CDR3 is 15 residues long. Germline CDR1 and CDR2: LNHDA and SQIVND (reference sequence). Trimming left V 0 bases short and J 2 bases short, with 9 bases between. CDR3 in amino acids: CASSIEGGATDTQYF. The CDR3 DNA sequence: TGTGCCAGTAGTATAGAAGGCGGAGCCACAGATACGCAGTATTTT.

This clonotype was detected ten times or more. The V and J genes are TRBV6-8 and TRBJ1-2; D perhaps matches TRBD1 (6 bases). Trimming removed 5 bases from V and 7 bases from J, with 14 bases in between. Germline V lookup: CDR1 MNHGY, CDR2 SAAAGT. The CDR3 runs 13 residues. CDR3 bases: TGTGCCAGCAGTCCTTCCTCAGGGGCTGGCTACACCTTC. It encodes CASSPSSGAGYTF.

This chain joins TRBV7-6 and TRBJ1-5, with D hard to call. This CDR3 region has 16 residues. In germline, CDR1 is SGHVS, CDR2 FNYEAQ. The ends were cut back, 5 bases at V and 4 bases at J, with 18 bases in the middle. CDR3 in amino acids: CASSAYNRHSNQPQHF. CDR3 DNA sequence: TGTGCCAGCAGCGCCTATAACCGACACTCTAATCAGCCCCAGCATTTT.

The J gene is TRBJ1-2, the V gene TRBV20-1, with no clear D. Germline CDR1 DFQATT, CDR2 SNEGSKA (reference sequence). The CDR3 has 13 residues. Trimming took 5 bases from V and 7 from J, leaving 17 bases between them. Written as DNA, the CDR3 is TGCAGTGCTGTAGGGAAAGACGTTTCTGGCTACACCTTC. Its translation: CSAVGKDVSGYTF.

This clonotype was seen more than once but under ten times. This chain joins TRBV12-5 and TRBJ2-1, with 8 bases fitting TRBD1. Germline lookup yields CDR1 LGHNT and CDR2 FRNRAP. The junction had 3 bases not matched to a gene; V was cut back by 5 bases and J by 3 bases. The CDR3 length is 14 residues. The CDR3 spells CASGPGTGYNEQFF. The CDR3 DNA sequence: TGTGCTAGTGGTCCCGGGACAGGCTACAATGAGCAGTTCTTC.

This clonotype was seen once. This chain uses TRBV5-5 with TRBJ2-1; TRBD2 aligns across 8 bases. Germline trimming cut 0 bases from V and 10 bases from J; bases unmatched to any gene: 12. Germline values: CDR1 SGHKS, CDR2 YYEKEE (reference sequence). The CDR3 spans 16 residues. Written as DNA, the CDR3 is TGTGCCAGCAGCTTGGTCAGTAGCGGGGTCCTCGGGGAGCAGTTCTTC. Protein product: CASSLVSSGVLGEQFF.

V usage is TRBV11-2 and J usage is TRBJ1-2; a possible D gene is TRBD1 (5 bases). The length of the CDR3 is 18 residues. V lost 3 bases and J lost 3, with 23 bases in between. Per germline, CDR1 SGHAT and CDR2 FQNNGV. The CDR3 DNA is TGTGCCAGCAGCTTGTTCGCGGGCCCAGGGACCGTGGACTATGGCTACACCTTC. This translates into CASSLFAGPGTVDYGYTF. Full variable domain (rest looked up from reference TRBV11-2 and TRBJ1-2): EAGVAQSPRYKIIEKRQSVAFWCNPISGHATLYWYQQILGQGPKLLIQFQNNGVVDDSQLPKDRFSAERLKGVDSTLKIQPAKLEDSAVYLCASSLFAGPGTVDYGYTFGSGTRLTVV.

CDR3 DNA sequence: TGCGCCAGCAGCCAAGATCGCCAAACTGGAAACACCATATATTTT. It translates to CASSQDRQTGNTIYF. The chain joins TRBV4-1 to TRBJ1-3, with D uncertain. Trimming shortened V by 0 bases and J by 2 bases, and 8 bases separated the two germline ends. The CDR3 runs 15 residues. Germline V gene lookup returns CDR1 MGHRA and CDR2 YSYEKL.

This clonotype was picked up many times. The gene calls are TRBV4-1 and TRBJ1-5; D is unresolved. V lost 1 base, J lost 3 bases, and 13 bases lay in between. CDR1 MGHRA and CDR2 YSYEKL come from the germline V gene. The CDR3 is made up of 16 amino acids. The CDR3 sequence is CASSQAPGLYNQPQHF. The CDR3 coding sequence is TGCGCCAGCAGCCAAGCTCCAGGTTTGTACAATCAGCCCCAGCATTTT.

This clonotype came up many times. The J gene is TRBJ2-7, the V gene TRBV7-8; 7 bases are a match to TRBD1. This CDR3 has 13 amino acids. The germline V gene encodes CDR1 SGHVS and CDR2 FQNEAQ. V shed 5 bases, J shed 2 bases, and the junction held 3 bases outside the gene matches. This chain's CDR3 is CASSADRAYEQYV. The DNA for the CDR3 is TGTGCCAGCAGCGCCGACAGGGCCTACGAGCAGTACGTC.

This clonotype turned up a few times. The rearrangement links TRBV6-1 to TRBJ2-3; 8 positions agree with TRBD2. V lost 1 base, J lost 2 bases, and 5 bases stayed unmatched. This CDR3 region has 16 residues. Germline-derived CDR1 and CDR2 are MNHNS and SASEGT. The CDR3 DNA sequence: TGTGCCAGCAGTGAAGTTGGCGGGGGGATCACAGATACGCAGTATTTT. This gives the protein CASSEVGGGITDTQYF.